This T cell receptor (beta chain) stems from a study of T cells after yellow fever vaccination. Germline V gene sequence: CDR1 MNHEY, CDR2 SVGAGI. The ends were cut back, 0 bases at V and 5 bases at J, with 13 bases in the middle. This CDR3 comprises 16 residues. There are many counts of this clonotype. TCRdb re-derived calls from the 5' RACE reads in MiXCR, one entry per CDR3 protein. The profile shows hundreds of thousands of distinct CDR3 sequences, approximately 15% of them singletons. This receptor was identified in a man between 25 and 39 years old who received the YFV17D yellow fever vaccine. The sequenced sample was PBMCs, obtained on the day of the yellow fever booster vaccination. The V gene is TRBV6-5, the J gene TRBJ1-4; D is perhaps TRBD1 (5 bases). CDR3 DNA sequence: TGTGCCAGCAGTTACTCTGGTTCGGGGCCAAATGAAAAACTGTTTTTT. The encoded protein is CASSYSGSGPNEKLFF.